The 19 T cell receptor beta chains listed next were all sequenced from one sample in a study of spatial heterogeneity in lung cancer. This sample's time point: sample taken at primary tumor resection. Unsorted whole RNA of tumor, nontumor lung or frozen PBMC was sequenced. From the 5' RACE reads, TCRdb called clonotypes with MiXCR, one entry per CDR3 protein. The sample yields 20,000 to 25,000 distinct CDR3 sequences, under 5.5% seen once. The material sequenced was PBMCs, taken at surgery. Every receptor here comes from a male donor with early-stage non-small cell lung cancer.

This clonotype was observed at least ten times. The chain joins TRBV3-1 to TRBJ1-1, with D tentatively TRBD1 (6 bases). Germline V lookup: CDR1 LGHDT, CDR2 YNNKEL (reference sequence). V was trimmed by 0 bases and J by 5 bases, leaving 13 bases between them. This CDR3 contains 15 residues. The CDR3 loop reads CASSQESDSKTEAFF. DNA of the CDR3: TGTGCCAGCAGCCAAGAATCGGACAGCAAAACTGAAGCTTTCTTT.

This clonotype has ten or more counts. The chain links TRBV20-1 to TRBJ1-5; D remains unclear. Germline V gives CDR1 DFQATT, CDR2 SNEGSKA (reference sequence). V gave up 0 bases and J gave up 4 bases, with 10 bases separating them. The CDR3 spans 14 residues. Here the CDR3 DNA reads TGCAGTGCTAGAGAAGGCAGAGTAAATCAGCCCCAGCATTTT. Protein sequence: CSAREGRVNQPQHF.

This clonotype was detected ten times or more. The chain employs TRBV27 and TRBJ2-2, with unresolved D. The CDR3 has 14 amino acids. Trimming stripped 9 bases from V and 2 bases from J, with 13 bases between. The germline V gene has CDR1 MNHEY and CDR2 SMNVEV (reference sequence). The CDR3 DNA sequence: TGTGCCAGTATCGGCAGATTAAACACCGGGGAGCTGTTTTTT. Translation gives CASIGRLNTGELFF.

This clonotype was observed at least ten times. The V call is TRBV12-3 or TRBV12-4, the J call TRBJ2-6; tentatively, D is TRBD1 (5 bases). CDR3 length: 17 residues. Trimming took off 1 base at V and 0 bases at J, with 10 bases between the two ends. This CDR3 is CASSLEGSGSGANVLTF. Here the CDR3 DNA reads TGTGCCAGCAGTTTAGAGGGGTCCGGCTCTGGGGCCAACGTCCTGACTTTC.

In its sample, this clonotype was seen many times. J is TRBJ2-3 and V is TRBV28; no firm D call. The CDR3 sequence is 15 residues long. V was trimmed by 2 bases and J by 10 bases, leaving 19 bases between them. Germline V lookup: CDR1 MDHEN, CDR2 SYDVKM. Here the CDR3 DNA reads TGTGCCAGCAGTTTAAAACGGAATCTCGTAGGTGCGCAGTATTTT. This encodes CASSLKRNLVGAQYF. Drawing the rest from reference TRBV28 and TRBJ2-3, the complete variable domain is DVKVTQSSRYLVKRTGEKVFLECVQDMDHENMFWYRQDPGLGLRLIYFSYDVKMKEKGDIPEGYSVSREKKERFSLILESASTNQTSMYLCASSLKRNLVGAQYFGPGTRLTVL.

This clonotype was seen repeatedly, ten times or more. This chain uses TRBV5-1 with TRBJ1-2, with D hard to call. V lost 0 bases and J lost 1, with 10 bases in between. CDR1 is SGHRS and CDR2 is YFSETQ in the germline V gene. The CDR3 spans 15 residues. Here the CDR3 reads CASSLEQMNNYGYTF. CDR3 nucleotide sequence: TGCGCCAGCAGCTTGGAACAGATGAATAACTATGGCTACACCTTC. The full variable domain, completed using reference TRBV5-1 and TRBJ1-2, is KAGVTQTPRYLIKTRGQQVTLSCSPISGHRSVSWYQQTPGQGLQFLFEYFSETQRNKGNFPGRFSGRQFSNSRSEMNVSTLELGDSALYLCASSLEQMNNYGYTFGSGTRLTVV.

This clonotype has at least ten counts. CDR3 bases: TGTGCCACCAGTGACCCGACTAGCGGGGGGTCAGATACGCAGTATTTT. It yields the protein CATSDPTSGGSDTQYF. The chain recombines TRBV24-1 with TRBJ2-3, with 13 bases aligning to TRBD2. The CDR3 totals 16 residues. With V trimmed by 4 bases and J by 4 bases, 4 bases remained unmatched. CDR1 KGHDR and CDR2 SFDVKD come from the germline V gene.

This clonotype turned up a few times. The genes are TRBV27 and TRBJ1-6; D gene uncertain. CDR1 MNHEY and CDR2 SMNVEV come from the germline V gene (reference sequence). V shed 3 bases and J shed 7 bases, with 10 bases lying between them. The CDR3 runs 14 residues. The CDR3 is CASSFDRGNSPLHF. For the CDR3, the DNA is TGTGCCAGCAGTTTCGACCGCGGAAATTCACCCCTCCACTTT.

This clonotype was seen at least ten times. The chain joins TRBV7-2 to TRBJ2-1, with D tentatively TRBD2 (6 bases). Deletions cut 5 bases from V and 1 base from J, with 12 bases between. The CDR3 spans 15 residues. Germline CDR1 and CDR2: SGHTA and FQGNSA. CDR3 in DNA: TGTGCCAGCAGCCCACGGGGGAGTTCCTACAATGAGCAGTTCTTC. Protein: CASSPRGSSYNEQFF.

This clonotype has ten or more counts. The V gene is TRBV12-3 or TRBV12-4, the J gene TRBJ2-7, with D maybe TRBD1 (6 bases). With 6 bases removed from V and 3 bases from J, the gap between germline ends came to 15 bases. CDR3 size: 14 residues. CDR3 residues: CASSFHRENYEQYF. The CDR3 nucleotides read TGTGCCAGCAGCTTTCACAGGGAAAACTACGAGCAGTACTTC.

By share, this clonotype counts as medium-sized. CDR3 coding DNA: TGTGCCAGCAGCTTAGAAAGCGTGGGCAGGATGTACTCTGGGGCCAACGTCCTGACTTTC. This translates into CASSLESVGRMYSGANVLTF. The gene calls are TRBV7-2 and TRBJ2-6; D is undetermined. V lost 1 base, J lost 0 bases, and 19 bases lay in between. Germline loops: CDR1 SGHTA, CDR2 FQGNSA. This CDR3 region has 20 residues.

The CDR3 DNA follows: TGTGCCAGCAGCAGACAGACTTATAGCAATCAGCCCCAGCATTTT. Translated, it gives CASSRQTYSNQPQHF. The chain has TRBV5-6 and TRBJ1-5; weak D call: TRBD1 (5 bases). The V end was cut by 4 bases, the J end by 0 bases, with 11 bases between. Germline lookup yields CDR1 SGHDT and CDR2 YYEEEE. The CDR3 runs 15 residues.

This clonotype was picked up many times. The chain couples TRBV11-3 to TRBJ2-3, with 14 nucleotides matching TRBD2. Germline CDR1 reads SGHNT; CDR2 reads YENEEA. The CDR3 sequence is 17 residues long. Trimming took 1 base from V and 2 from J; bases not matched to a gene: 2. Written as DNA, the CDR3 is TGTGCCAGCAGCTTAGGGACTAGCGGGGGGACCACAGATACGCAGTATTTT. This translates into CASSLGTSGGTTDTQYF.

This clonotype was seen repeatedly, ten times or more. The chain is built from TRBV3-1 and TRBJ2-7; TRBD2 matches 9 bases. In germline, CDR1 is LGHDT, CDR2 YNNKEL (reference sequence). CDR3 length equals 15 residues. V gave up 4 bases and J gave up 6 bases; unmatched junction bases: 10. The CDR3 sequence: CASSPLGSGRSEQYF. CDR3 DNA sequence: TGTGCCAGCAGCCCTCTCGGAAGCGGGAGGAGCGAGCAGTACTTC.

This clonotype was counted only a few times. This rearrangement joins TRBV5-8 to TRBJ2-7, with a possible D match to TRBD1 (6 bases). CDR1 is SGHTS and CDR2 is YDEGEE in the germline V gene. V was clipped by 4 bases and J by 8 bases, with 13 bases between them. The length of the CDR3 is 12 residues. This CDR3 reads CASSLSQGKQYF. The CDR3 DNA sequence: TGTGCCAGCAGCCTGAGCCAGGGGAAGCAGTACTTC.

This clonotype was seen repeatedly, ten times or more. The V and J genes are TRBV28 and TRBJ2-5; D tentatively fits TRBD1 or TRBD2 (6 bases each). V was pared by 8 bases and J by 3 bases, with 16 bases between. This CDR3 contains 14 residues. The germline CDR1 and CDR2 sequences are MDHEN and SYDVKM. The CDR3 nucleotides are TGTGCCAGCGGGTCGGGGGCGGTGGAAGAGACCCAGTACTTC. The encoded protein is CASGSGAVEETQYF.

V and J are TRBV21-1 and TRBJ1-1. TRBV21-1 is termed a pseudogene. This CDR3 contains 15 residues. The chain's CDR3 is CASSKSNSVNTEAFF. In nucleotides, the CDR3 is TGTGCCAGCAGCAAAAGTAACAGCGTAAACACTGAAGCTTTCTTT.

This clonotype was detected many times. The V call is TRBV7-3, the J call TRBJ2-7, with TRBD1 matching 9 bases. Per the germline V gene, CDR1 is SGHTA and CDR2 is FQGTGA. CDR3 length equals 14 residues. The ends lost 4 bases at V and 6 bases at J; junction bases unmatched: 7. As DNA, the CDR3 is TGTGCCAGCAGCTCCGGGACAGGGCGAAGCGAGCAGTACTTC. This codes for CASSSGTGRSEQYF.

The J gene is TRBJ1-6, the V gene TRBV7-8; unclear D gene. Germline V gene sequence: CDR1 SGHVS, CDR2 FQNEAQ. The CDR3 length is 13 residues. V lost 8 bases, J lost 7 bases, and 12 bases lay in between. The CDR3 spells CASLKNSNSPLHF. CDR3 nucleotides: TGTGCCAGCCTGAAGAACTCCAATTCACCCCTCCACTTT.